This TCR beta chain is drawn from a study of naive and memory T cell subsets. Study findings and constraints: The RNA method is potentially sensitive to activation and differentiation changes.

The length of the CDR3 is 16 residues. Germline V gene data show CDR1 as LNHDA and CDR2 as SQIVND (reference sequence). Trimming took 1 base from V and 0 from J, leaving 9 bases between them. The library had UMIs added by 3' ligation of an oligonucleotide to TCR cDNA. Whole blood, 2.5 ml, came from adult healthy volunteers. Unsorted total RNA, about 1 to 1000 ng, was DNase treated before reverse transcription. This clonotype has only a few counts. Its antigen is not known. The SP2 primer and nested alpha and beta constant region primers amplified ligated cDNA in four rounds. Blood and skin TCR RNA was reverse transcribed with alpha and beta constant primers. MiXCR, applied by TCRdb to the 5' RACE reads, yields one record per CDR3 protein. The table shows about 56,000 distinct CDR3 sequences, with over 6% occurring only once.

The source of this sequence is a female donor in good health. The V call is TRBV19, the J call TRBJ2-2; D is unclear. The CDR3 coding sequence is TGTGCCAGTAGTATAGTCCCCGTCACGAACACCGGGGAGCTGTTTTTT. Translated: CASSIVPVTNTGELFF.